The 8 T cell receptor beta chains below all came from one sample that was sequenced in a study of blood T cell repertoires in COVID-19. The protocol was immunoSEQ multiplex PCR, while the TCRdb copy is restricted to in-frame clones and leaves out a portion. Found here are about 180,000 clones, around 83% of them singletons; the top ten hold 2.9%. Sequenced sample: peripheral blood. Every receptor here comes from a woman aged 25 to 39 with active or convalescent COVID-19.

This clone showed up just once. CDR3 residues: CASSLARGVDGYTF. CDR3 coding DNA: TGCGCCAGCAGCTTGGCCCGGGGGGTCGATGGCTACACCTTC. This rearrangement joins TRBV5-1 to TRBJ1-2; possibly TRBD1 for D (5 bases). The CDR3 consists of 14 residues. Germline V lookup: CDR1 SGHRS, CDR2 YFSETQ. The germline V and J ends were trimmed by 0 bases and 6 bases, with 12 bases remaining between them.

The chain carries TRBV2 and TRBJ2-6; no reliable D call. Germline lookup yields CDR1 SNHLY and CDR2 FYNNEI. Trimming removed 8 bases at V and 2 bases at J, with 16 bases between. This CDR3 is built from 16 residues. CDR3 DNA: TGTGCCAGCCTTGTCCCCGTTGTAGCTGGGGCCAACGTCCTGACTTTC. This sequence encodes CASLVPVVAGANVLTF.

Only a few counts were recorded for this clone. The chain couples TRBV7-2 to TRBJ2-3; D is unresolved. There are 15 residues in the CDR3. CDR1 and CDR2 (germline): SGHTA, FQGNSA. Trimming took off 4 bases at V and 4 bases at J, with 15 bases between the two ends. The CDR3 protein is CASSSTGTVADTQYF. The CDR3 DNA is TGTGCCAGCAGCTCCACCGGAACAGTGGCAGATACGCAGTATTTT.

This chain uses TRBV4-2 with TRBJ2-1, with 7 bases matching TRBD2. This CDR3 region has 16 residues. The J segment lost 5 bases and the V segment lost 0 bases, leaving 7 bases of the junction unmatched. In germline, CDR1 is LGHNA, CDR2 YNFKEQ. CDR3 bases: TGTGCCAGCAGCCAAGATATGCTAGCGGACAACAATGAGCAGTTCTTC. This sequence encodes CASSQDMLADNNEQFF.

There are a few counts of this clone. V is TRBV5-1 and J is TRBJ1-2; 7 bases map to TRBD1. This CDR3 region has 14 residues. After removal of 5 bases from V and 8 bases from J, the junction contained 12 bases not matched to a gene. Germline-derived CDR1 and CDR2 are SGHRS and YFSETQ. CDR3 DNA: TGCGCCAGCAGGAAGGCAGGGACAGAAGGGGGCTACACCTTC. Its protein is CASRKAGTEGGYTF.

The chain is built from TRBV3-1 (or the pseudogene TRBV3-2) and TRBJ1-4; D gene unclear. This CDR3 has 14 amino acids. Germline V gene sequence: CDR1 LGHDT, CDR2 YNNKEL (reference sequence). The V end was cut by 4 bases, the J end by 0 bases, with 6 bases between. As DNA, the CDR3 is TGTGCCAGCAGCCCCAGATCAACTAATGAAAAACTGTTTTTT. The encoded protein is CASSPRSTNEKLFF.

V and J are TRBV7-9 and TRBJ1-2; 7 bases match TRBD1. The length of the CDR3 is 15 residues. CDR1 and CDR2 (germline): SEHNR, FQNEAQ (reference sequence). V gave up 0 bases and J gave up 0 bases; unmatched junction bases: 1. The CDR3 DNA is TGTGCCAGCAGCTTAGCGGGACAGTCTAACTATGGCTACACCTTC. Amino acids: CASSLAGQSNYGYTF.

This chain joins TRBV14 and TRBJ1-2; TRBD1 might be the D (6 bases). Germline V CDR1 and CDR2: SGHDN, FVKESK. CDR3 length: 14 amino acids. Trimming cost V 4 bases and J 3 bases, with 12 bases left between them. Written as DNA, the CDR3 is TGTGCCAGCAGCCGTGCAGGGGTATACTATGGCTACACCTTC. As protein: CASSRAGVYYGYTF.